A single sample is the source of the 21 T cell receptor beta chains below, sequenced in a study of a mutant IDH1 vaccine in newly diagnosed glioma (dated by TCRdb to 2020 to 2022). The library was made by the immunoSEQ multiplex PCR assay. TCRdb's version of the immuneACCESS table is confined to in-frame rearrangements and falls short of the full clone set. An unresolved V gene accounts for under half of the shortfall where checked; the remainder is of unknown origin. Within this sample are approximately 70,000 clones, with 86% of them counted one time only. The ten largest clones take up over 2.5% of the sample. The sample's time point label, in plain terms: baseline, week 1 (first vaccination visit). Interpreted using the paper, the treatment or condition label stands for: pre-vaccination baseline after standard-of-care therapy. Sequences were derived from PBMCs, sampled from a glioma patient treated with radiotherapy, temozolomide or both. The source is a young man with glioma.

This clone was seen a single time. The chain employs TRBV5-1 and TRBJ1-2; D is undetermined. V lost 3 bases and J 3 bases, leaving 9 bases between the germline ends. The CDR3 is 13 amino acids. Germline CDR1 and CDR2: SGHRS and YFSETQ. The CDR3 bases are TGCGCCAGCAGCTCCGAACCATACTATGGCTACACCTTC. As protein: CASSSEPYYGYTF. Full variable domain (outside the CDR3, taken from reference TRBV5-1 and TRBJ1-2): KAGVTQTPRYLIKTRGQQVTLSCSPISGHRSVSWYQQTPGQGLQFLFEYFSETQRNKGNFPGRFSGRQFSNSRSEMNVSTLELGDSALYLCASSSEPYYGYTFGSGTRLTVV.

This clone was seen a handful of times. J is TRBJ2-5 and V is TRBV5-4, with 10 bases fitting TRBD2. Germline loops: CDR1 SGHNT, CDR2 YYREEE (reference sequence). J was trimmed by 1 base and V by 2 bases; bases with no gene match: 2. The CDR3 spans 15 residues. CDR3 sequence (DNA): TGTGCCAGCAGCTTAACTAGCGGGGTCCAAGAGACCCAGTACTTC. Translated, it gives CASSLTSGVQETQYF. The entire variable domain, with the rest obtained from reference TRBV5-4 and TRBJ2-5, is as follows: ETGVTQSPTHLIKTRGQQVTLRCSSQSGHNTVSWYQQALGQGPQFIFQYYREEENGRGNFPPRFSGLQFPNYSSELNVNALELDDSALYLCASSLTSGVQETQYFGPGTRLLVL.

This clone was counted between two and nine times. The gene calls are TRBV19 and TRBJ1-1; the D gene is possibly TRBD1 (5 bases). Germline assignment: CDR1 LNHDA and CDR2 SQIVND (reference sequence). V was trimmed by 7 bases and J by 1 base, leaving 13 bases between them. This CDR3 has 14 amino acids. CDR3 nucleotide sequence: TGTGCCAGTATCTCGGGGACGGGGAACACTGAAGCTTTCTTT. This sequence encodes CASISGTGNTEAFF. Based on the CDR3 plus reference TRBV19 and TRBJ1-1, the full variable domain is DGGITQSPKYLFRKEGQNVTLSCEQNLNHDAMYWYRQDPGQGLRLIYYSQIVNDFQKGDIAEGYSVSREKKESFPLTVTSAQKNPTAFYLCASISGTGNTEAFFGQGTRLTVV.

V usage is TRBV29-1 and J usage is TRBJ1-5; maybe TRBD1 (5 bases). The germline V and J ends were trimmed by 6 bases and 6 bases, with 15 bases remaining between them. Per the germline V gene, CDR1 is SQVTM and CDR2 is ANQGSEA. This CDR3 region has 13 residues. CDR3 amino acids: CSVGLGISQPQHF. The CDR3 nucleotides read TGCAGCGTGGGACTGGGTATAAGTCAGCCCCAGCATTTT.

The V call is TRBV10-2, the J call TRBJ1-6; no reliable D call. CDR3 length: 14 residues. Trimming took 3 bases from V and 9 from J, leaving 12 bases between them. CDR1 and CDR2 (germline): WSHSY, SAAADI. The CDR3 spells CASSDGPRISPLHF. CDR3 nucleotides: TGCGCCAGCAGTGATGGACCGAGAATTTCACCCCTCCACTTT.

The rearrangement links TRBV11-1 to TRBJ1-1; no firm D call. Germline loops: CDR1 SGHAT, CDR2 FQDESV (reference sequence). Trimming left V 5 bases short and J 0 bases short, with 7 bases between. CDR3 length equals 13 residues. Here the CDR3 DNA reads TGTGCCAGCAGCCGAGGGCTGAACACTGAAGCTTTCTTT. Its protein is CASSRGLNTEAFF. Looking up the rest from reference TRBV11-1 and TRBJ1-1 gives the full variable domain: EAEVAQSPRYKITEKSQAVAFWCDPISGHATLYWYRQILGQGPELLVQFQDESVVDDSQLPKDRFSAERLKGVDSTLKIQPAELGDSAMYLCASSRGLNTEAFFGQGTRLTVV.

The chain joins TRBV29-1 to TRBJ2-3; a possible D gene is TRBD1 (5 bases). The germline V gene encodes CDR1 SQVTM and CDR2 ANQGSEA. V lost 7 bases and J 3 bases, leaving 14 bases between the germline ends. The CDR3 contains 13 residues. In DNA, the CDR3 is TGCAGCGCGCCCTCGACAGCTACAGATACGCAGTATTTT. It encodes CSAPSTATDTQYF.

The chain joins TRBV19 to TRBJ1-1; 9 nucleotides agree with TRBD1. The CDR3 length is 13 residues. In germline, CDR1 is LNHDA, CDR2 SQIVND (reference sequence). V lost 1 base and J lost 6; bases outside the gene matches: 0. CDR3 coding DNA: TGTGCCAGTAGTATAGGACAGGGGGCTGAAGCTTTCTTT. It translates to CASSIGQGAEAFF.

This chain joins TRBV7-9 and TRBJ1-1; weak D call: TRBD1 (5 bases). The CDR3 covers 14 residues. Germline-derived CDR1 and CDR2 are SEHNR and FQNEAQ (reference sequence). Trimming took off 1 base at V and 6 bases at J, with 12 bases between the two ends. This CDR3 is CASSLGGGVAEAFF. DNA of the CDR3: TGTGCCAGCAGCTTAGGGGGCGGGGTCGCTGAAGCTTTCTTT.

The chain is built from TRBV5-4 and TRBJ2-1; D is perhaps TRBD1 (5 bases). V was trimmed by 2 bases and J by 0 bases, leaving 21 bases between them. The CDR3 spans 19 residues. Germline-derived CDR1 and CDR2 are SGHNT and YYREEE (reference sequence). The CDR3 spells CASSLMGYLHRHSYNEQFF. The DNA of the CDR3 is TGTGCCAGCAGCTTAATGGGGTACCTACACAGGCACTCCTACAATGAGCAGTTCTTC.

J is TRBJ1-1 and V is TRBV4-1; D is ambiguous. Per the germline V gene, CDR1 is MGHRA and CDR2 is YSYEKL. The CDR3 is 14 residues long. Trimming removed 4 bases at V and 5 bases at J, with 14 bases between. The CDR3 is CASSRSGGRTEAFF. Here the CDR3 DNA reads TGCGCCAGCAGCCGTTCCGGCGGGAGAACTGAAGCTTTCTTT.

The chain employs TRBV29-1 and TRBJ1-2, with 7 bases that match TRBD1. V dropped 2 bases and J dropped 3; count of bases not matched to a gene: 6. The CDR3 covers 14 residues. Germline values: CDR1 SQVTM, CDR2 ANQGSEA. The CDR3 protein is CSVEIRQGYYGYTF. CDR3 nucleotides: TGCAGCGTTGAAATTAGACAGGGCTACTATGGCTACACCTTC.

This chain connects TRBV5-5 to TRBJ1-1; D unresolved. The CDR3 is 14 amino acids. V gave up 1 base and J gave up 10 bases, with 17 bases separating them. Germline V gives CDR1 SGHKS, CDR2 YYEKEE (reference sequence). The DNA of the CDR3 is TGTGCCAGCAGCTTGATTGTTATCGGCTCTGGAGCTTTCTTT. As protein: CASSLIVIGSGAFF.

V gene TRBV7-8 combines with J gene TRBJ2-7; the match to TRBD1 covers 8 bases. Germline V lookup: CDR1 SGHVS, CDR2 FQNEAQ. The CDR3 sequence is 15 residues long. J gave up 2 bases and V 5 bases, and 8 bases lay outside the gene matches. CDR3 region: CASSPADRETYEQYF. The CDR3 DNA follows: TGTGCCAGCAGCCCGGCGGACAGGGAGACCTACGAGCAGTACTTC.

This sequence joins TRBV13 and TRBJ2-7; TRBD1 matches 8 bases. The germline V gene has CDR1 PRHDT and CDR2 FYEKMQ (reference sequence). The CDR3 consists of 14 residues. The V gene end was trimmed by 6 bases and the J gene end by 4 bases; junction bases not matched to a gene: 8. DNA of the CDR3: TGTGCCAGCAGGGCTTTAGGACAGGGATACGAGCAGTACTTC. Translated: CASRALGQGYEQYF.

The chain links TRBV27 to TRBJ2-1, with 7 bases that match TRBD1. The germline gives CDR1 MNHEY, CDR2 SMNVEV (reference sequence). The CDR3 spans 14 residues. The V gene end was trimmed by 7 bases and the J gene end by 5 bases; junction bases not matched to a gene: 8. CDR3: CASTGDRLHNEQFF. CDR3 coding DNA: TGTGCCAGCACCGGGGACAGACTTCACAATGAGCAGTTCTTC.

A remark on this clone: One end of the junction varies from germline; a read error may be responsible. The chain combines TRBV6-5 with TRBJ2-7; maybe TRBD2 (6 bases). The CDR3 is 14 residues long. CDR1 is MNHEY and CDR2 is SVGAGI in the germline V gene. DNA for the CDR3: TGTGCCAGCAGTACCCGGGGGACCTCCTCCGAGCAGTACTTC. Amino acid sequence: CASSTRGTSSEQYF.

The CDR3 reads CASRIEFYEKLFF. The CDR3 DNA reads TGTGCCAGCAGAATTGAGTTTTATGAAAAACTGTTTTTT. The J gene is TRBJ1-4, the V gene TRBV6-1; D is undetermined. Per the germline V gene, CDR1 is MNHNS and CDR2 is SASEGT. The CDR3 consists of 13 residues. The germline V and J ends were trimmed by 6 bases and 6 bases, with 11 bases remaining between them.

This chain connects TRBV2 to TRBJ1-2; D perhaps matches TRBD1 (5 bases). CDR1 and CDR2 from the germline V gene are SNHLY and FYNNEI. CDR3 length: 14 residues. V shed 4 bases and J shed 4 bases, with 13 bases lying between them. As DNA, the CDR3 is TGTGCCAGCAGTGTATTGACGGGGGTCTATGGCTACACCTTC. Encoded protein: CASSVLTGVYGYTF.

The chain recombines TRBV30 with TRBJ2-3, with D perhaps matching TRBD1 (6 bases). There are 14 residues in the CDR3. The germline V gene has CDR1 GTSNPN and CDR2 SVGIG (reference sequence). V gave up 5 bases and J gave up 8 bases, with 20 bases separating them. The chain's CDR3 is CAWSGTRPLVTQYF. The CDR3 DNA reads TGTGCCTGGTCCGGGACACGTCCTCTTGTTACGCAGTATTTT. The whole variable domain, filled in from reference TRBV30 and TRBJ2-3, reads SQTIHQWPATLVQPVGSPLSLECTVEGTSNPNLYWYRQAAGRGLQLLFYSVGIGQISSEVPQNLSASRPQDRQFILSSKKLLLSDSGFYLCAWSGTRPLVTQYFGPGTRLTVL.

The rearrangement joins TRBV15 to TRBJ2-5; weak D call: TRBD1 (5 bases). The J call may be mistaken, given a closer DNA end match to TRBJ2-7. The CDR3 totals 13 residues. Germline loops: CDR1 LNHNV, CDR2 YYDKDF (reference sequence). CDR3 in amino acids: CATSTGQGYEQYF. The DNA for the CDR3 is TGTGCCACCAGCACAGGGCAAGGGTACGAGCAGTACTTC.